The 11 T cell receptor beta chains below all came from one sample that was sequenced in a study of blood T cells in healthy people across ages. Then a second PCR, running about 6 to 11 cycles, was carried out with a sample-barcoded 5' primer and a J-beta primer mix. TCRdb processed the 5' RACE reads anew with MiXCR; each CDR3 protein has one entry. The sample lists 1.5 million to 2 million distinct CDR3 sequences, around 48% occurring once. Sequenced input: blood. These receptors were taken from a woman in her forties in good health.

The CDR3 DNA reads TGCGCCAGCAGCTCGGGACTAGCGGGGGGTATAGGTAACAATGAGCAGTTCTTC. It translates to CASSSGLAGGIGNNEQFF. The rearrangement joins TRBV5-1 to TRBJ2-1; 15 nucleotides match TRBD2. V shed 3 bases and J 5 bases; nucleotides not matched to a gene: 9. The CDR3 loop spans 18 amino acids. Germline lookup yields CDR1 SGHRS and CDR2 YFSETQ.

V is TRBV28 and J is TRBJ2-1, with D possibly being TRBD2 (7 bases). Germline lookup yields CDR1 MDHEN and CDR2 SYDVKM. Trimming removed 7 bases from V and 8 bases from J, with 18 bases in between. CDR3 length: 14 residues. The CDR3 is CASIGGLSLDEQFF. CDR3 nucleotides: TGTGCCAGCATCGGGGGGCTCTCTCTCGATGAGCAGTTCTTC. Variable domain in full (rest from reference TRBV28 and TRBJ2-1): DVKVTQSSRYLVKRTGEKVFLECVQDMDHENMFWYRQDPGLGLRLIYFSYDVKMKEKGDIPEGYSVSREKKERFSLILESASTNQTSMYLCASIGGLSLDEQFFGPGTRLTVL.

In this sample, this clonotype turned up a few times. This sequence joins TRBV28 and TRBJ2-5; perhaps TRBD1 as D (6 bases). Between the trimmed V and J ends, which lost 7 bases and 1 base, there was a span of 13 bases. The germline V gene has CDR1 MDHEN and CDR2 SYDVKM. CDR3 length equals 14 residues. CDR3 nucleotide sequence: TGTGCCAGCACCGAACAGGGACCCCAAGAGACCCAGTACTTC. Encoded protein: CASTEQGPQETQYF.

The V call is TRBV11-2, the J call TRBJ1-2, with a possible D match to TRBD1 (6 bases). With 1 base removed from V and 2 bases from J, the gap between germline ends came to 14 bases. CDR1 and CDR2 from the germline V gene are SGHAT and FQNNGV. CDR3 length equals 16 residues. CDR3 region: CASSLGVSGANYGYTF. The CDR3 DNA reads TGTGCCAGCAGCTTAGGGGTGTCGGGGGCGAACTATGGCTACACCTTC. The whole variable domain, filled in from reference TRBV11-2 and TRBJ1-2, reads EAGVAQSPRYKIIEKRQSVAFWCNPISGHATLYWYQQILGQGPKLLIQFQNNGVVDDSQLPKDRFSAERLKGVDSTLKIQPAKLEDSAVYLCASSLGVSGANYGYTFGSGTRLTVV.

This clonotype showed up just a few times. The rearrangement links TRBV12-3 or TRBV12-4 to TRBJ2-3; 14 bases fit TRBD2. The CDR3 contains 15 residues. V gave up 10 bases and J gave up 4 bases; unmatched junction bases: 7. DNA for the CDR3: TGTGCCACCCGACTAGCGGGGGGGCGATCAGATACGCAGTATTTT. Translated: CATRLAGGRSDTQYF.

V is TRBV6-5 and J is TRBJ2-6, with a weak D call TRBD1 (7 bases). The V gene lost 0 bases and the J gene lost 4 bases, with 19 bases spanning the gap. The CDR3 runs to 19 residues. Germline loops: CDR1 MNHEY, CDR2 SVGAGI. CDR3: CASSYSSWRGPTGANVLTF. As DNA, the CDR3 is TGTGCCAGCAGTTACTCGAGTTGGAGGGGGCCGACAGGGGCCAACGTCCTGACTTTC.

This chain joins TRBV7-2 and TRBJ2-1; D gene ambiguous. The length of the CDR3 is 12 residues. Between the trimmed V and J ends, which lost 3 bases and 6 bases, there was a span of 6 bases. In germline, CDR1 is SGHTA, CDR2 FQGNSA. The CDR3 DNA is TGTGCCAGCAGCTTCATCGGCAATGAGCAGTTCTTC. Protein product: CASSFIGNEQFF. Using reference TRBV7-2 and TRBJ2-1 for the parts outside the CDR3, the full variable domain is GAGVSQSPSNKVTEKGKDVELRCDPISGHTALYWYRQSLGQGLEFLIYFQGNSAPDKSGLPSDRFSAERTGGSVSTLTIQRTQQEDSAVYLCASSFIGNEQFFGPGTRLTVL.

This clonotype turned up a few times. The rearrangement links TRBV20-1 to TRBJ2-5, with D hard to call. Germline loops: CDR1 DFQATT, CDR2 SNEGSKA (reference sequence). The CDR3 has 14 amino acids. V was trimmed by 3 bases and J by 5 bases, leaving 16 bases between them. In DNA, the CDR3 is TGCAGTGCTAGGGATCGAGGTAGCTCGGAGACCCAGTACTTC. This gives the protein CSARDRGSSETQYF.

The chain carries TRBV19 and TRBJ2-1; TRBD1 aligns across 8 bases. CDR1 and CDR2 from the germline V gene are LNHDA and SQIVND (reference sequence). The CDR3 runs to 13 residues. The V and J ends lost 5 bases and 9 bases, in that order; junction bases with no gene match: 6. The CDR3 bases are TGTGCCAGTAGTCAGCAGGGGGCGATTGAGCAGTTCTTC. Translated, it gives CASSQQGAIEQFF.

CDR3 bases: TGCAGTGCCCCCCGAGGCAGGGTGAGCAATCAGCCCCAGCATTTT. Its translation: CSAPRGRVSNQPQHF. This chain uses TRBV20-1 with TRBJ1-5, with D possibly matching TRBD1 (5 bases). The CDR3 covers 15 residues. V lost 6 bases to trimming and J lost 1 base, with 16 bases between them. Germline V lookup: CDR1 DFQATT, CDR2 SNEGSKA (reference sequence).

This clonotype was counted only a few times. The V and J genes are TRBV5-1 and TRBJ2-1, with D perhaps matching TRBD2 (6 bases). CDR1 is SGHRS, CDR2 YFSETQ, per germline. The CDR3 is 15 amino acids. V gave up 6 bases and J gave up 0 bases, with 13 bases separating them. CDR3 sequence (DNA): TGCGCCAGCACCTTACACGGGGGCTCCTACAATGAGCAGTTCTTC. Translation gives CASTLHGGSYNEQFF.